The clone carrying this T cell receptor (beta chain) appeared many times. Its antigen is not known. This entry belongs to a study of response to subunit inactivated influenza vaccine. Study findings and constraints: Each seasonal influenza vaccination recruits few new T cells, the authors suggested.

TCRdb reanalysed the RT-PCR reads using MiXCR and keeps one entry per CDR3 protein. The sample contains under 750,000 distinct CDR3 sequences, about 12% of which appear only once. The CDR3 runs to 15 residues. The germline V and J ends were trimmed by 5 bases and 1 base, with 14 bases remaining between them. Germline V gene data show CDR1 as SGHRS and CDR2 as YFSETQ. This TCR derives from a man in his forties or fifties who received an inactivated influenza vaccine. The specimen comprised PBMCs from blood, sampled on the day of vaccination. The chain employs TRBV5-1 and TRBJ2-3; D is perhaps TRBD2 (5 bases). The CDR3 spells CASSLWGEGTDTQYF. CDR3 DNA: TGCGCCAGCAGTTTGTGGGGAGAGGGCACAGATACGCAGTATTTT.